Listed below are T cell receptor beta chains from one sample, sequenced in a study of circulating CD8 cells and anti-PD-1 response in melanoma. One entry per CDR3 protein results from TCRdb running MiXCR on the reads. This sample has over a thousand distinct CDR3 sequences, with around 10% found just once. The sample here was CD8+ T cells from PBMCs, taken at baseline or after one month of anti-PD-1 therapy (not recorded which). Source of these receptors: a human donor with melanoma. CDR3s include the opening cysteine and the closing phenylalanine or tryptophan. D genes are given only for firm matches. Some rows mark clone size as missing; the rest say once, few, many or name a class of expanded clone.

J gene,clone size,V gene,D gene,CDR3 protein,CDR3 DNA
TRBJ1-1,few,TRBV6-6,-,CAGTSSAGGIEAFF,TGTGCCGGCACCTCCTCAGCTGGGGGTATTGAAGCTTTCTTT
TRBJ1-1,medium-sized,TRBV2,-,CASSESHPMNTEAFF,TGTGCCAGCAGTGAATCCCACCCCATGAACACTGAAGCTTTCTTT
TRBJ2-2,medium-sized,TRBV27,-,CASSSHATLTNTGELFF,TGTGCCAGCAGCTCTCATGCGACCCTTACTAACACCGGGGAGCTGTTTTTT
TRBJ1-1,medium-sized,TRBV7-9,-,CASSLGEGVTAEAFF,TGTGCCAGCAGCTTAGGGGAGGGGGTGACTGCTGAAGCTTTCTTT
TRBJ2-3,few,TRBV20-1,TRBD2,CSALLSGRSLSTDTQYF,TGCAGTGCGCTACTTAGCGGGAGGAGCCTTAGCACAGATACGCAGTATTTT
TRBJ2-1,medium-sized,TRBV7-3,-,CASSSDGNEQFF,TGTGCCAGCAGCTCTGACGGAAATGAGCAGTTCTTC
TRBJ2-5,medium-sized,TRBV5-4,-,CASSLSHPSDQYF,TGTGCCAGCAGCTTGAGTCACCCCTCGGACCAGTACTTC
TRBJ2-7,medium-sized,TRBV21-1,-,CASSKELAGPNYEQYF,TGTGCCAGCAGCAAAGAACTGGCGGGGCCGAACTACGAGCAGTACTTC
TRBJ2-3,medium-sized,TRBV20-1,-,CSARPLDTQYF,TGCAGTGCTAGGCCTCTAGATACGCAGTATTTT
TRBJ1-1,medium-sized,TRBV7-3,-,CASSKEVNTEAFF,TGTGCCAGCAGCAAGGAGGTGAACACTGAAGCTTTCTTT
TRBJ1-1,large,TRBV19,-,CASSIMLNTEAFF,TGTGCCAGTAGTATAATGTTGAACACTGAAGCTTTCTTT
TRBJ2-3,medium-sized,TRBV27,TRBD2,CASSPLDLAGSTDTQYF,TGTGCCAGCAGTCCCCTTGACCTAGCGGGGTCCACAGATACGCAGTATTTT
TRBJ2-5,medium-sized,TRBV2,-,CASSDPDYGGETQYF,TGTGCCAGCAGTGACCCGGATTATGGAGGGGAGACCCAGTACTTC
TRBJ2-7,medium-sized,TRBV4-3,-,CASSQAVGGTYEQYF,TGCGCCAGCAGCCAAGCCGTCGGGGGCACCTACGAGCAGTACTTC
TRBJ2-7,medium-sized,TRBV7-9,-,CASSPNTGLNEQYF,TGTGCCAGCAGTCCCAACACAGGGCTGAACGAGCAGTACTTC
TRBJ1-1,-,TRBV2,TRBD1,CASSMGQGTNTEAFF,TGTGCCAGCAGTATGGGACAGGGAACGAACACTGAAGCTTTCTTT
TRBJ2-7,medium-sized,TRBV20-1,-,CSARFWGLPYEQYF,TGCAGTGCTAGGTTCTGGGGACTGCCCTACGAGCAGTACTTC
TRBJ2-2,medium-sized,TRBV11-2,-,CASSLELVFTGELFF,TGTGCCAGCAGCTTAGAATTGGTTTTTACCGGGGAGCTGTTTTTT
TRBJ2-1,large,TRBV7-2,-,CASSSGTLNEQFF,TGTGCCAGCAGCTCGGGGACTCTCAATGAGCAGTTCTTC
TRBJ2-1,large,TRBV19,-,CASRSPDGFNEQFF,TGTGCCAGTAGGAGCCCGGACGGGTTTAATGAGCAGTTCTTC
TRBJ1-1,medium-sized,TRBV25-1,TRBD1,CASSGGTGGYFSDTEAFF,TGTGCCAGCAGTGGAGGGACAGGGGGTTATTTTTCGGACACTGAAGCTTTCTTT